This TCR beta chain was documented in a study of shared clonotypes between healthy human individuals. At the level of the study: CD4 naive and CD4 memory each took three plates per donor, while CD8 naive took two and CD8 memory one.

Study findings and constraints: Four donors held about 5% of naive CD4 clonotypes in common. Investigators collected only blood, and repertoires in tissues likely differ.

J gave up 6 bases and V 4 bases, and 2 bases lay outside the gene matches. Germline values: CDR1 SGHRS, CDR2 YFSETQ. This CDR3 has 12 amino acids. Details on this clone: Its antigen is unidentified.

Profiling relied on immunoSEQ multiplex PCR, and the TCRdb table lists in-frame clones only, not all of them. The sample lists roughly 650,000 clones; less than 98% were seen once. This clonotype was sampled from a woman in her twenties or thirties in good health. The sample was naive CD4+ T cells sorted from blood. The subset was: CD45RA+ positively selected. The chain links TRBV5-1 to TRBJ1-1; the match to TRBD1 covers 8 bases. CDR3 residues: CASSQTGAEAFF. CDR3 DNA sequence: TGCGCCAGCAGCCAGACAGGGGCTGAAGCTTTCTTT.